The 2 T cell receptor beta chains given below trace back to one sample, sequenced in a study of cytomegalovirus exposure and HLA in healthy donors. The PCR employed 60 Vbeta primers together with 13 Jbeta primers. Clones were read by immunoSEQ multiplex PCR, and TCRdb kept only the in-frame ones, dropping some. This sample carries over 150,000 clones, more than 65% of them seen once, and the ten largest clones take approximately 1.2%. The material sequenced was PBMCs. Source of these receptors: a girl aged 2 to 10 in good health and CMV-seropositive.

This clone occurred once. V and J are TRBV10-3 and TRBJ1-1, with D unclear. Trimming pared 6 bases from V and 4 bases from J, leaving 9 bases between. The CDR3 runs to 12 residues. Germline V gives CDR1 ENHRY, CDR2 SYGVKD. DNA for the CDR3: TGTGCCATCAGCAGAATTGGCACTGAAGCTTTCTTT. Encoded protein: CAISRIGTEAFF.

The chain recombines TRBV9 with TRBJ2-3; tentative D call: TRBD1 (6 bases). Trimming left V 3 bases short and J 5 bases short, with 16 bases between. Germline CDR1 SGDLS, CDR2 YYNGEE. There are 15 residues in the CDR3. The CDR3, as DNA: TGTGCCAGCAGCGCCCTGGGCAGGGGTGGAGATACGCAGTATTTT. It yields the protein CASSALGRGGDTQYF.